This T cell receptor (beta chain) was sequenced in a study of blood T cell repertoires in COVID-19. Study context: From the United States, Italy and Spain came samples of acute and convalescent COVID-19. T cells, B-cell-depleted T cells, or PBMCs provided the cDNA or gDNA that served as material.

In the original processing: Amplification from reference gene primers served as the basis for estimated nucleated cell counts. Measured with immunoSEQ multiplex PCR; TCRdb has only the in-frame clones, and not every one. The V and J calls and clone size come from that table; D and trimming were worked out from the DNA. The sample contains some 300,000 clones, 75% to 90% of which appear only once. Seattle enrolled patients during active infection and tracked them longitudinally. The clonotype comes from a woman between 45 and 65 years old with COVID-19, enrolled during active disease. Sample: peripheral blood.

The CDR3 loop is CASSYSGTGDYNEQFF. As DNA, the CDR3 is TGCGCCAGCAGCTACTCCGGGACAGGGGACTACAATGAGCAGTTCTTC. The rearrangement links TRBV5-1 to TRBJ2-1; 10 bases map to TRBD1. Looked up from germline, CDR1 is SGHRS and CDR2 is YFSETQ. J lost 3 bases, V lost 3 bases, and 6 bases had no gene match. This CDR3 region has 16 residues.